This T cell receptor beta chain stems from a study of blood T cell repertoires in COVID-19. Study-wide background: Samples came from the United States, Italy and Spain, spanning acute and convalescent COVID-19.

This CDR3 is built from 15 residues. CDR1 and CDR2 from the germline V gene are SGDLS and YYNGEE. After removal of 4 bases from V and 6 bases from J, the junction contained 11 bases not matched to a gene. Original methodology: Reference gene primer amplification gave nucleated cell count estimates. Assay used: immunoSEQ multiplex PCR; TCRdb lists only in-frame clones, some missing. V, J and clone size are taken as reported in that table, and D and trimming were inferred from the DNA itself. The repertoire holds a few hundred thousand clones, over 85% seen once, with roughly 1.9% in the top ten. Participant-reported clinical history was the basis for cohort assignment. Cohort 3 donors were reported recovered after two negative PCRs, clearance, or symptom resolution.

This sequence originates from a woman aged 55-70 years who had recovered from COVID-19. The J gene is TRBJ1-1, the V gene TRBV9; 8 nucleotides agree with TRBD1. Sequencing was carried out using PBMCs or T cells enriched from blood (not recorded which). CDR3 sequence: CASSPRTGMGAEAFF. The CDR3 DNA reads as TGTGCCAGCAGCCCGCGGACAGGGATGGGCGCTGAAGCTTTCTTT.